The 10 T cell receptor beta chains given below trace back to one sample, sequenced in a study of T-cell memory formation after mild COVID-19. Using its own MiXCR run on the 5' RACE reads, TCRdb lists one record per CDR3 protein. The sample holds about 310,000 distinct CDR3 sequences, 15% to 20% seen once. The sequencing sample was made of PBMCs or a T cell subset sorted from them (not recorded which). Receptors were obtained from a man between 18 and 35 years old who had mild COVID-19 (a few samples of this study predate the infection). Cell type and time point are not known.

This chain connects TRBV7-3 to TRBJ2-7; TRBD1 or TRBD2 may be the D gene (5 bases each). Germline loops: CDR1 SGHTA, CDR2 FQGTGA. The CDR3 covers 13 residues. Between the trimmed V and J ends, which lost 0 bases and 4 bases, there was a span of 7 bases. The CDR3 spells CASSLTREYEQYF. The CDR3 bases are TGTGCCAGCAGCTTAACCAGGGAGTACGAGCAGTACTTC.

The chain recombines TRBV6-5 with TRBJ2-3; 9 nucleotides align to TRBD2. Germline CDR1 is MNHEY and CDR2 is SVGAGI. There are 16 residues in the CDR3. Trimming cost V 5 bases and J 1 base; bases outside gene matches: 7. As DNA, the CDR3 is TGTGCCAGCAGTACCGGGACTAGCAGCGGCACAGATACGCAGTATTTT. Its protein is CASSTGTSSGTDTQYF.

V is TRBV9 and J is TRBJ2-1; the D gene is possibly TRBD1 (6 bases). Trimming stripped 0 bases from V and 0 bases from J, with 10 bases between. The CDR3 length is 16 residues. Germline V gene lookup returns CDR1 SGDLS and CDR2 YYNGEE. The CDR3 region is CASSVEAGVSYNEQFF. Written as DNA, the CDR3 is TGTGCCAGCAGCGTAGAGGCAGGGGTCTCCTACAATGAGCAGTTCTTC. The variable domain in full, completed from reference TRBV9 and TRBJ2-1, reads DSGVTQTPKHLITATGQRVTLRCSPRSGDLSVYWYQQSLDQGLQFLIQYYNGEERAKGNILERFSAQQFPDLHSELNLSSLELGDSALYFCASSVEAGVSYNEQFFGPGTRLTVL.

The rearrangement links TRBV29-1 to TRBJ1-4; D perhaps matches TRBD1 (6 bases). CDR1 is SQVTM, CDR2 ANQGSEA, per germline. The CDR3 is 12 residues long. The V and J ends lost 7 bases and 8 bases respectively, with 14 bases between them. The chain's CDR3 is CSALGGREKLFF. For the CDR3, the DNA is TGCAGCGCCCTCGGGGGGCGGGAAAAACTGTTTTTT.

The chain uses TRBV6-5 and TRBJ2-7, with D possibly matching TRBD2 (5 bases). The CDR3 is 12 amino acids. In germline, CDR1 is MNHEY, CDR2 SVGAGI. The V end was cut by 8 bases, the J end by 6 bases, with 14 bases between. DNA of the CDR3: TGTGCCAGCGGGTATCTAGCAGGCGAGCAGTACTTC. Its translation: CASGYLAGEQYF.

A few counts support this clonotype. The chain links TRBV7-2 to TRBJ1-2, with D perhaps matching TRBD1 (5 bases). The CDR3 runs 14 residues. Germline lookup yields CDR1 SGHTA and CDR2 FQGNSA. Trimming shortened V by 5 bases and J by 8 bases, and 18 bases separated the two germline ends. The CDR3, as DNA: TGTGCCAGCAGCCCCTCTGGGGGAGGGGAAGGCTACACCTTC. Amino acid sequence: CASSPSGGGEGYTF.

This clonotype has more than one count but fewer than ten. The gene calls are TRBV5-1 and TRBJ1-2, with 8 bases identical to TRBD1. The CDR3 sequence is 15 residues long. J was trimmed by 4 bases and V by 4 bases; bases with no gene match: 9. Germline loops: CDR1 SGHRS, CDR2 YFSETQ. The CDR3 coding sequence is TGCGCCAGCAGCCCACGGACAGGGATAGGCTATGGCTACACCTTC. It specifies CASSPRTGIGYGYTF.

This chain connects TRBV27 to TRBJ2-5, with unresolved D. CDR3 length equals 13 residues. Germline V gene lookup returns CDR1 MNHEY and CDR2 SMNVEV (reference sequence). V lost 2 bases to trimming and J lost 3 bases, with 7 bases between them. CDR3 residues: CASSLNAEETQYF. DNA of the CDR3: TGTGCCAGCAGTTTAAATGCGGAAGAGACCCAGTACTTC.

The rearrangement links TRBV12-3 or TRBV12-4 to TRBJ2-1, with 9 bases fitting TRBD1. Trimming at V came to 5 bases and at J to 7 bases, leaving 12 bases not matched to a gene. CDR3 length: 16 residues. The DNA of the CDR3 is TGTGCCAGCAGTCCGGGACAGGGACAAACGCGGAATGAGCAGTTCTTC. This encodes CASSPGQGQTRNEQFF.

The chain links TRBV9 to TRBJ1-2, with 7 positions matching TRBD1. In germline, CDR1 is SGDLS, CDR2 YYNGEE. Unmatched junction bases numbered 9, after V lost 1 base and J lost 9 bases. The CDR3 is made up of 14 amino acids. CDR3 coding DNA: TGTGCCAGCAGCGTATCAGGGGGGGGCGTCAGCTACACCTTC. Residues: CASSVSGGGVSYTF.